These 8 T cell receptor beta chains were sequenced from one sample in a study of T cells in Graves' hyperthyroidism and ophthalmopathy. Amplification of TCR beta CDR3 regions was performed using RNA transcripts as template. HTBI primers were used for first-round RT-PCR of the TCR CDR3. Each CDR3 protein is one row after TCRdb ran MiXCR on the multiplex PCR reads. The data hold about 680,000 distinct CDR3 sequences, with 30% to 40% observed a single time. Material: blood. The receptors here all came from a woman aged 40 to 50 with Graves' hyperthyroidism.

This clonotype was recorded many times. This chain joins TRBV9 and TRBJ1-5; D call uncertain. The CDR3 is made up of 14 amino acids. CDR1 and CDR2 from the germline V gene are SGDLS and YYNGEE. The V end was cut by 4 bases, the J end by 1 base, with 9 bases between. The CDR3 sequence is CASSPHPSNQPQHF. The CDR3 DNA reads TGTGCCAGCAGCCCACACCCAAGCAATCAGCCCCAGCATTTT.

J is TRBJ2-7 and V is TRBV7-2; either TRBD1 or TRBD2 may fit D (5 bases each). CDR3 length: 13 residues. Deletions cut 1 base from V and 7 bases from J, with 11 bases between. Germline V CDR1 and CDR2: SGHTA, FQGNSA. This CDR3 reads CASSLDRGGEQYF. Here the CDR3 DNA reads TGTGCCAGCAGCTTAGATCGGGGCGGAGAGCAGTACTTC.

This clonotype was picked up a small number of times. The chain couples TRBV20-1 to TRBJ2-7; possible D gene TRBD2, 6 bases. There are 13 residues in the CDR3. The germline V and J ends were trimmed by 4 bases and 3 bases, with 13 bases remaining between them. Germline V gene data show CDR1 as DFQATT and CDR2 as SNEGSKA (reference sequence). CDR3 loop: CSATGGPYYEQYF. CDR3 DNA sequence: TGCAGTGCTACCGGGGGTCCCTACTACGAGCAGTACTTC.

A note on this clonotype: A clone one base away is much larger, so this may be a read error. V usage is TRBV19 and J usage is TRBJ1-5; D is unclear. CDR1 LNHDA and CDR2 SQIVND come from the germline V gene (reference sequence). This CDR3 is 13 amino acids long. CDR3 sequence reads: CASGIGREQPQHF. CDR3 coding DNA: TGTGCCAGTGGTATCGGTAGGGAACAGCCCCAGCATTTT.

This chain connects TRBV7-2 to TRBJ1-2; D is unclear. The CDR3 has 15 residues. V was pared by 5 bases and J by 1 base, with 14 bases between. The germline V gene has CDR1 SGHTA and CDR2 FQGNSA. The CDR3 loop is CASSLSLAGNYGYTF. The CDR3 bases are TGTGCCAGCAGCCTCAGTCTAGCGGGTAACTATGGCTACACCTTC.

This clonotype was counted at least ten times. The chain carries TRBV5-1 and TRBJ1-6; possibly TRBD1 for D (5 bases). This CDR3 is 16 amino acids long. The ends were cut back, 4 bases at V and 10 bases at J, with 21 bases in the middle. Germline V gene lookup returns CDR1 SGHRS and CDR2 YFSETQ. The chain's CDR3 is CASSLSTGAAGSPLHF. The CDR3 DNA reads TGCGCCAGCAGCCTATCTACAGGCGCCGCAGGCTCACCCCTCCACTTT.

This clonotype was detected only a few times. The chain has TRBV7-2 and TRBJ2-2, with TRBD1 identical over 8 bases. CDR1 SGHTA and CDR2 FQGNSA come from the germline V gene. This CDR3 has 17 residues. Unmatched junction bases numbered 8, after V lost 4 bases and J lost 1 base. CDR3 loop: CASSSYWTGQNTGELFF. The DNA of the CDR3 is TGTGCCAGCAGCTCCTACTGGACAGGGCAGAACACCGGGGAGCTGTTTTTT.

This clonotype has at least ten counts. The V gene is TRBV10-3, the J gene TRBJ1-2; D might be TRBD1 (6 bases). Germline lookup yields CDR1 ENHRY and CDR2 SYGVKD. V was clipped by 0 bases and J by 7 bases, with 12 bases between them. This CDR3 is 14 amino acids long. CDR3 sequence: CAISESQGTGGYTF. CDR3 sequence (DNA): TGTGCCATCAGTGAGTCCCAGGGGACTGGTGGCTACACCTTC.